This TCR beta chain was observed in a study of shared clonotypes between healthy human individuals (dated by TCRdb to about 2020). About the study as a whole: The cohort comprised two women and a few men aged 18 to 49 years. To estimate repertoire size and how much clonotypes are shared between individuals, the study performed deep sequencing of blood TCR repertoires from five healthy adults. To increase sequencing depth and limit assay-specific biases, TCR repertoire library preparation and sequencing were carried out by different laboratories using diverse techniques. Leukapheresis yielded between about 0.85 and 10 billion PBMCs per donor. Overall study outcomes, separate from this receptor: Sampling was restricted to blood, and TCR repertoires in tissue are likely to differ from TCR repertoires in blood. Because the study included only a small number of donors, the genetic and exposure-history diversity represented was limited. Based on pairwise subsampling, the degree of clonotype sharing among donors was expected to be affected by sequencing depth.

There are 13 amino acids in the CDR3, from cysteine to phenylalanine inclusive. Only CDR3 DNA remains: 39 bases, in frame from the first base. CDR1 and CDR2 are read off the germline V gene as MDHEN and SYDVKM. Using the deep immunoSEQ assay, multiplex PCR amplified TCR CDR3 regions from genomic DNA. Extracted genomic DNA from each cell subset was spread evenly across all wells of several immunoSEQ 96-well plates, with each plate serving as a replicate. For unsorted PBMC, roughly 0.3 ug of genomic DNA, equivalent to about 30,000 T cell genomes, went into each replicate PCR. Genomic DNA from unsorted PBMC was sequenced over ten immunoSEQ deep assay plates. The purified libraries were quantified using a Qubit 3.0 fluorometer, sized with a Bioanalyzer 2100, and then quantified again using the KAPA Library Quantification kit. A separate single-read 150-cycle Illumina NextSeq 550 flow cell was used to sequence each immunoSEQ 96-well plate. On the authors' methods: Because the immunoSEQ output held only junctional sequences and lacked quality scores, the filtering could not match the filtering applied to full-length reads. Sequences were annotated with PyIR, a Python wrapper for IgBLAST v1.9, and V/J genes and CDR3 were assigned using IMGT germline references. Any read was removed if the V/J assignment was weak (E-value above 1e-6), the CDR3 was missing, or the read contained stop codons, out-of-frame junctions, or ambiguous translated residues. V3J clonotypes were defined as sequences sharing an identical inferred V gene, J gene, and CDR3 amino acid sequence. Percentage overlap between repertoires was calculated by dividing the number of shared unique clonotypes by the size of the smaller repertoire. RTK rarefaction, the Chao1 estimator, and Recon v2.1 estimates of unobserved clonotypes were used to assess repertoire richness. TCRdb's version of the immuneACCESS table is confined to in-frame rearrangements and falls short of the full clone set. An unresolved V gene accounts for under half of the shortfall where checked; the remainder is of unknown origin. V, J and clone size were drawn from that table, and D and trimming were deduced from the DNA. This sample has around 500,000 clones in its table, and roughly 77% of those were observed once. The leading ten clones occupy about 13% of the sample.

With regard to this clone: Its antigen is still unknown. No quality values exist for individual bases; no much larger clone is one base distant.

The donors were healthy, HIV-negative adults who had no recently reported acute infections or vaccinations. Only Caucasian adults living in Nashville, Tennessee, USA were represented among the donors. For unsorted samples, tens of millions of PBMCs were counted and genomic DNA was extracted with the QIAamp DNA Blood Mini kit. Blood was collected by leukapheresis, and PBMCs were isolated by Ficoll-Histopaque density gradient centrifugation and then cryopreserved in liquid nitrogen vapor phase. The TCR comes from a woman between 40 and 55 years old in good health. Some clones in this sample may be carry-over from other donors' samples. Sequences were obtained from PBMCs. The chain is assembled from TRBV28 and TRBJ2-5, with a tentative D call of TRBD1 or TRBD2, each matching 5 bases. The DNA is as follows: TGTGCTGTAGGGTGGGGGAACCAAGAGACCCAGTACTTC. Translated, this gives CAVGWGNQETQYF.